What follows is one T cell receptor beta chain and its context. Its cognate antigen is unknown. TCRdb's copy holds only in-frame clones and misses some; the assay was immunoSEQ multiplex PCR. Of some 10,000 clones in the sample, approximately 44% are singletons; the top ten hold about 3.7%. The data were taken from a study of T cells in localized non-small cell lung cancer. Findings and limits, study-wide: It was uninvolved adjacent lung that showed the highest T cell clonality, exceeding tumor. When the top 100 tumor clones were examined, a median about 60 of them also appeared in the adjacent lung, which was paired and uninvolved. Elevated blood T cell density was associated with longer overall survival. Sequencing was restricted to one tumor region; therefore, heterogeneity remains possible.

This CDR3 contains 14 residues. Germline V gene lookup returns CDR1 LNHDA and CDR2 SQIVND (reference sequence). V lost 0 bases, J lost 4 bases, and 9 bases lay in between. This sample comprised lymph node tissue, obtained before any cancer treatment. This sequence joins TRBV19 and TRBJ1-2; D might be TRBD1 (5 bases). This TCR came from a woman aged 35-75 years with stage I lung adenocarcinoma. The CDR3 nucleotides are TGTGCCAGTAGTATAGATCAAGGGACCTATGGCTACACCTTC. Translation: CASSIDQGTYGYTF.